The rows below give T cell receptor beta chains drawn from one sample of a study of cytomegalovirus exposure and HLA in healthy donors. Measured with immunoSEQ multiplex PCR; TCRdb has only the in-frame clones, and not every one. The sample lists roughly 92,000 clones; 80% were seen once. Sequences were obtained from PBMCs. The receptors were gathered from a woman aged 50 to 60 in good health and CMV-seropositive. CDR3s include the opening cysteine and the closing phenylalanine or tryptophan. Fields, in order: V gene, J gene, CDR3 protein.

TRBV4-2	TRBJ1-3	CASSQERLTQGRTSSGNTIYF
TRBV6-5	TRBJ1-2	CASKNSSYGYTF
TRBV10-3	TRBJ2-5	CAIGTSGAAQETQYF
TRBV6-5	TRBJ1-1	CASSSLTGNTEAFF
TRBV10-2	TRBJ2-7	CASRPPGGDAYEQYF
TRBV2	TRBJ2-5	CASSERPGQETQYF
TRBV30	TRBJ2-3	CAASFLYAGGHPSTDTQYF
TRBV6-4	TRBJ2-1	CASSSNRVRSYNEQFF
TRBV10-1	TRBJ1-5	CASRGTGGNQPQHF
TRBV11-2	TRBJ1-2	CASSSRRDNYGYTF
TRBV5-1	TRBJ2-1	CASLGDGGSSYNEQFF
TRBV5-6	TRBJ1-1	CASSLVGTGMIAFF